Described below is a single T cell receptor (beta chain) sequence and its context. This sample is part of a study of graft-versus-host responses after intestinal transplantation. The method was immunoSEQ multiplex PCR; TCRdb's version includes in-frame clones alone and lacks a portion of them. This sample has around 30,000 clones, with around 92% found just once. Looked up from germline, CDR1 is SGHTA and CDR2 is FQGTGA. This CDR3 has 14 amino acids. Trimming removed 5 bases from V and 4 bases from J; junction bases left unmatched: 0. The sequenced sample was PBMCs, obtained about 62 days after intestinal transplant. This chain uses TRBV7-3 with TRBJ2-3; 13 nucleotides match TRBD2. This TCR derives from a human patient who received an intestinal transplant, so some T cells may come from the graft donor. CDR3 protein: CASSTSGGADTQYF. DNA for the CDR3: TGTGCCAGCAGCACTAGCGGGGGGGCAGATACGCAGTATTTT.